This TCR beta chain emerged from a study of T cell responses to AZD1222 COVID-19 vaccine. Here immunoSEQ multiplex PCR was the method, and the copy in TCRdb shows in-frame clones only, minus some. The table includes roughly 30,000 clones, about 84% detected once. General observations from the study: Donors, mostly white British, included more females; clonal diversity was possibly underestimated.

Worth noting for this clone: As yet, its antigen is unknown.

The CDR3 is 13 amino acids. This chain uses TRBV21-1 with TRBJ1-2; the table's D call of TRBD1 was not tested on the DNA. TRBV21-1 is classified as a pseudogene. The TCR originated in an adult who received the AZD1222 COVID-19 vaccine. The sample here was peripheral blood, taken 28 days after the second AZD1222 dose. DNA of the CDR3: TGTGCCAGCAGCAGTCGACAGCTCTATGGCTACACCTTC. As protein: CASSSRQLYGYTF.